The entry below describes one TCR beta chain. Its cognate antigen is unknown. This record comes from a study of prognosis after radiotherapy for stage I lung cancer. In the study overall: Of the enrolled patients, some 15 had newly diagnosed primary stage I lung tumors, while five had oligometastatic NSCLC following surgical resection of the primary tumor. Study-wide points: In patients who developed distant metastases, Shannon entropy measured after stereotactic body radiation therapy was lower, and baseline Shannon entropy was not associated with metastases.

CDR3 of TCR beta was amplified from genomic DNA via a two-round multiplex PCR. During first-round PCR, primers specific to each TRBV and TRBJ gene were used. TCRdb redid the calling of the multiplex PCR reads with MiXCR, one entry per CDR3 protein. This sample carries around 30,000 distinct CDR3 sequences, about 34% of them seen once, and the ten largest clones take around a sixth. Trimming cost V 0 bases and J 8 bases; bases outside gene matches: 4. The germline CDR1 and CDR2 sequences are MNHEY and SVGAGI. The CDR3 length is 15 residues. The rearrangement uses TRBV6-5 and TRBJ1-2, with 12 bases aligning to TRBD1. Sequencing was performed on PBMCs, taken before or after stereotactic body radiation therapy (not recorded which). This TCR was sampled from a donor at least 50 years old with non-small cell lung cancer. CDR3: CASSYSGQGAQGYTF. The CDR3 coding sequence is TGTGCCAGCAGTTACTCGGGACAGGGGGCGCAGGGCTACACCTTC.